These T cell receptor beta chains were read from a single sample in a study of blood T cell repertoires in COVID-19. Sequencing used immunoSEQ multiplex PCR; TCRdb keeps in-frame clones, though not all of them. This sample has about 150,000 clones; 70% to 85% occur once, and the top ten carry approximately 9.4%. The material sequenced was peripheral blood. The receptors originated from a woman between 45 and 65 years old with acute or convalescent COVID-19. Each CDR3 is given with its conserved first and last residue. The D gene is left open where the match is weak. Clone size appears in some rows only: once, few, many, or a class for an expanded clone.

v_gene,abundance,d_gene,j_gene,CDR3aa
TRBV15,.,.,TRBJ2-4,CATSAGLHVDPPNIQYF
TRBV11-2,.,.,TRBJ1-6,CASSYSSQTSSPLHF
TRBV19,.,TRBD1,TRBJ1-2,CASSRSPGTGEYGYTF
TRBV5-1,.,TRBD1,TRBJ1-1,CASSQDRGLSTEAFF
TRBV9,.,.,TRBJ1-6,CASSVDRGGSPLHF
TRBV5-8,.,TRBD1,TRBJ1-2,CASSLGSKGQGYGYTF
TRBV29-1,.,TRBD2,TRBJ2-7,CSAVGAGGYEQYF
TRBV4-2,.,TRBD2,TRBJ2-2,CASSQVGGLAGVNRELFF
TRBV19,.,.,TRBJ2-2,CASSTTRNTGELFF
TRBV18,.,.,TRBJ2-5,CASSPEIVYQETQYF
TRBV2,.,.,TRBJ1-1,CASSGQVNTEAFF
TRBV12-5,.,.,TRBJ2-6,CASGSGASGANVLTF
TRBV5-1,.,TRBD2,TRBJ2-4,CASSLSALAGRLKNIQYF
TRBV18,.,.,TRBJ2-1,CASSPLSDINNEQFF
TRBV2,.,TRBD2,TRBJ2-1,CASSDIMAGDSYNEQFF
TRBV18,.,TRBD1,TRBJ1-2,CASSPPGQGSYGYTF
TRBV10-3,.,TRBD2,TRBJ2-3,CAISEPGTSGGRTDTQYF
TRBV7-2,.,TRBD2,TRBJ2-1,CASSFTGGGSYNEQFF
TRBV24-1,.,.,TRBJ2-3,CATSESGEGMADTQYF
TRBV25-1,.,TRBD2,TRBJ2-2,CASSMTSGVNTGELFF
TRBV7-9,once,TRBD1,TRBJ2-2,CASSRTGLAGELFF
TRBV29-1,.,.,TRBJ1-2,CSVPQDGAPGYTF
TRBV6-5,.,.,TRBJ2-7,CASSYSQVGSYEQYF
TRBV7-2,.,.,TRBJ2-7,CASSLAQASYEQYF
TRBV6-5,.,TRBD1,TRBJ1-2,CASSYSTGLLYGYTF
TRBV19,.,TRBD1,TRBJ1-5,CASSTLFTGGGSNQPQHF
TRBV5-6,once,TRBD2,TRBJ2-7,CASSYGLAGDYEQYF